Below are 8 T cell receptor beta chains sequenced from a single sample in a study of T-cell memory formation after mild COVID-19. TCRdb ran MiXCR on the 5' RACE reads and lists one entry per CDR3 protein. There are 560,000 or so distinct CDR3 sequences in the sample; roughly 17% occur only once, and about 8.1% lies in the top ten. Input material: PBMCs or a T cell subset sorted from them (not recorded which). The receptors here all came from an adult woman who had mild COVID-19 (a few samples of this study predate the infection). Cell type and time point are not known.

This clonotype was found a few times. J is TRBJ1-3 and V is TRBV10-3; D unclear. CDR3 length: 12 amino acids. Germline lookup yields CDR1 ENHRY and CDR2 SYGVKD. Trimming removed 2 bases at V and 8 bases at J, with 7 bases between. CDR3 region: CAISEPGYTIYF. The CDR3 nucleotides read TGTGCCATCAGTGAGCCGGGGTACACCATATATTTT.

The CDR3 loop is CASSLYPSGRKMDIQYF. The CDR3 nucleotides read TGTGCCAGCAGCTTATATCCTAGCGGGAGAAAGATGGACATTCAGTACTTC. The chain employs TRBV7-9 and TRBJ2-4; TRBD2 aligns across 10 bases. This CDR3 has 17 residues. Germline assignment: CDR1 SEHNR and CDR2 FQNEAQ (reference sequence). The trim removed 2 bases at V and 8 bases at J, leaving 12 bases unmatched.

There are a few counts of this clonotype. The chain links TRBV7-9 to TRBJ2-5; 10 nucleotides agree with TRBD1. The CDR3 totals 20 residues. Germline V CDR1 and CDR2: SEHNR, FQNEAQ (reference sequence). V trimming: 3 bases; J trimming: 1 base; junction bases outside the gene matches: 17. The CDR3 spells CASSFRGQGTEDPPQETQYF. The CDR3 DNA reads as TGTGCCAGCAGCTTCAGGGGACAGGGGACCGAGGACCCCCCCCAAGAGACCCAGTACTTC.

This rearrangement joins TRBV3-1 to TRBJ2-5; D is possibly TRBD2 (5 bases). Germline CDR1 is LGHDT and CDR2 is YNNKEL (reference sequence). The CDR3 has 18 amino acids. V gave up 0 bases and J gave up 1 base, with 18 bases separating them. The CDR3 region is CASSQDLGALGVQETQYF. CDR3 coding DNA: TGTGCCAGCAGCCAAGATCTTGGAGCCCTGGGAGTCCAAGAGACCCAGTACTTC.

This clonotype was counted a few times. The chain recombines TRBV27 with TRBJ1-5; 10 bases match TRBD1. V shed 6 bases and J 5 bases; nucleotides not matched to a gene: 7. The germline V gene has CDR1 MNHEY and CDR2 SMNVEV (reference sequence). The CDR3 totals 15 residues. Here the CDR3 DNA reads TGTGCCAGCAGCAAGGGACAGGGGTGGGATCAGCCCCAGCATTTT. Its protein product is CASSKGQGWDQPQHF.

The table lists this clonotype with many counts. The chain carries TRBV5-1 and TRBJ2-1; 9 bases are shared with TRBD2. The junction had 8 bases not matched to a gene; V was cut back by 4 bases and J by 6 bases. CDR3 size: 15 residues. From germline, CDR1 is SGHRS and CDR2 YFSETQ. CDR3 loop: CASSGGRATRNEQFF. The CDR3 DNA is TGCGCCAGCAGCGGCGGGAGGGCCACCCGCAATGAGCAGTTCTTC.

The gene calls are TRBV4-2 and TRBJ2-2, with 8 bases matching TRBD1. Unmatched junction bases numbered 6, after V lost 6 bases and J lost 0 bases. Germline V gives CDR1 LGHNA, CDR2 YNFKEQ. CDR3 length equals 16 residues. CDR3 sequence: CASRRDRGPNTGELFF. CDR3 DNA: TGTGCCAGCAGACGAGACAGGGGTCCGAACACCGGGGAGCTGTTTTTT.

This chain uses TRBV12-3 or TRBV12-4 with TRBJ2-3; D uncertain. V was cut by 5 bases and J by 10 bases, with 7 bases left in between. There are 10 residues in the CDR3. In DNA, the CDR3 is TGTGCCAGCAGTCACAACTCGCAGTATTTT. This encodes CASSHNSQYF.